The 17 T cell receptor beta chains given below trace back to one sample, sequenced in a study of blood T cell repertoires in COVID-19. Assay: immunoSEQ multiplex PCR; the TCRdb copy retains only in-frame clones and omits some. Among 120,000 or so clones listed, around nine tenths were seen once. The sequenced sample consisted of peripheral blood. These receptors all come from a woman of 80 years or more with acute or convalescent COVID-19.

This sequence joins TRBV5-4 and TRBJ2-3; D not resolved. This CDR3 is built from 16 residues. The germline V gene has CDR1 SGHNT and CDR2 YYREEE (reference sequence). The V and J ends lost 0 bases and 0 bases respectively, with 11 bases between them. The CDR3 sequence is CASSLGAFSSTDTQYF. The CDR3 DNA reads TGTGCCAGCAGCTTGGGGGCTTTCTCTAGCACAGATACGCAGTATTTT.

CDR3 coding DNA: TGTGCCAGCAGCCCAGCGAAAGGGACAGCGAACACCGGGGAGCTGTTTTTT. It encodes CASSPAKGTANTGELFF. The chain joins TRBV7-9 to TRBJ2-2; TRBD1 agrees at 7 bases. Losses at the gene ends were 5 bases for V and 0 bases for J; bases not matched to a gene: 9. Germline assignment: CDR1 SEHNR and CDR2 FQNEAQ (reference sequence). The CDR3 is 17 residues long.

The chain is built from TRBV6-5 and TRBJ1-5; TRBD1 matches at 8 bases. V lost 6 bases and J lost 5; bases outside the gene matches: 3. The germline CDR1 and CDR2 sequences are MNHEY and SVGAGI. The CDR3 consists of 13 residues. This CDR3 is CASSDRGDQPQHF. CDR3 in DNA: TGTGCCAGCAGCGACAGGGGTGATCAGCCCCAGCATTTT.

This chain uses TRBV5-1 with TRBJ2-1; 9 positions match TRBD1. The J segment lost 5 bases and the V segment lost 0 bases, leaving 3 bases of the junction unmatched. The CDR3 length is 15 residues. CDR1 and CDR2 from the germline V gene are SGHRS and YFSETQ. This CDR3 reads CASSLAGTGNNEQFF. CDR3 in DNA: TGCGCCAGCAGCTTGGCCGGGACAGGGAACAATGAGCAGTTCTTC.

V usage is TRBV19 and J usage is TRBJ1-5, with 8 bases lining up with TRBD1. J lost 7 bases, V lost 4 bases, and 9 bases had no gene match. CDR3 length: 15 residues. Germline V gene sequence: CDR1 LNHDA, CDR2 SQIVND (reference sequence). CDR3 DNA: TGTGCCAGTAGTAGCCAACAGGGGGGAGGACAGCCCCAGCATTTT. This gives the protein CASSSQQGGGQPQHF.

This sequence joins TRBV5-1 and TRBJ2-3; 7 bases line up with TRBD1. Germline lookup yields CDR1 SGHRS and CDR2 YFSETQ. V shed 2 bases, J shed 3 bases, and the junction held 6 bases outside the gene matches. The CDR3 has 15 amino acids. CDR3 loop: CASSFSTGLTDTQYF. CDR3 nucleotide sequence: TGCGCCAGCAGCTTTTCGACAGGGTTAACAGATACGCAGTATTTT.

CDR3 region: CASSFGHHNSPLHF. CDR3 DNA sequence: TGTGCCAGCAGTTTTGGACACCATAATTCACCCCTCCACTTT. This sequence joins TRBV28 and TRBJ1-6; a weak D match, TRBD1 (5 bases). The ends were cut back, 3 bases at V and 5 bases at J, with 8 bases in the middle. The CDR3 runs 14 residues. Germline V lookup: CDR1 MDHEN, CDR2 SYDVKM.

The chain combines TRBV11-2 with TRBJ2-2; TRBD2 matches 7 bases. Per the germline V gene, CDR1 is SGHAT and CDR2 is FQNNGV. This CDR3 contains 14 residues. V was pared by 3 bases and J by 4 bases, with 2 bases of the junction left unmatched. Here the CDR3 reads CASSLRGTTGELFF. The CDR3 coding sequence is TGTGCCAGCAGCTTGCGGGGGACCACCGGGGAGCTGTTTTTT.

In this sample, this clone turned up a few times. The rearrangement joins TRBV28 to TRBJ1-1, with 7 bases identical to TRBD1. V gave up 6 bases and J gave up 10 bases; unmatched junction bases: 8. CDR3 length: 12 residues. The V gene's germline CDR1 is MDHEN and CDR2 SYDVKM. CDR3 sequence reads: CASSDRVWGAFF. CDR3 DNA: TGTGCCAGCAGCGACAGGGTTTGGGGAGCTTTCTTT.

The chain recombines TRBV6-1 with TRBJ1-5; perhaps TRBD1 as D (6 bases). This CDR3 has 13 residues. The germline gives CDR1 MNHNS, CDR2 SASEGT. V dropped 2 bases and J dropped 6 bases, with 8 bases sitting between them. The CDR3 loop is CASSEQGFQPQHF. The CDR3 DNA reads TGTGCCAGCAGTGAACAGGGGTTTCAGCCCCAGCATTTT.

The chain is built from TRBV9 and TRBJ2-7; 8 positions match TRBD1. CDR1 SGDLS and CDR2 YYNGEE come from the germline V gene. V gave up 3 bases and J gave up 0 bases; unmatched junction bases: 2. CDR3 length: 14 amino acids. Here the CDR3 DNA reads TGTGCCAGCAGCGGGACAGGGAGCTCCTACGAGCAGTACTTC. Its translation: CASSGTGSSYEQYF. The full variable domain, rest sourced from reference TRBV9 and TRBJ2-7, is DSGVTQTPKHLITATGQRVTLRCSPRSGDLSVYWYQQSLDQGLQFLIQYYNGEERAKGNILERFSAQQFPDLHSELNLSSLELGDSALYFCASSGTGSSYEQYFGPGTRLTVT.

CDR3 DNA: TGTGCCAGCAGCTTGGACAGGGTTGGAGGAAACACCATATATTTT. Translated, it gives CASSLDRVGGNTIYF. This sequence joins TRBV5-6 and TRBJ1-3; a weak D match, TRBD1 (6 bases). Germline loops: CDR1 SGHDT, CDR2 YYEEEE. V dropped 0 bases and J dropped 4 bases, with 11 bases sitting between them. The CDR3 has 15 residues. The full variable domain, rest sourced from reference TRBV5-6 and TRBJ1-3, is DAGVTQSPTHLIKTRGQQVTLRCSPKSGHDTVSWYQQALGQGPQFIFQYYEEEERQRGNFPDRFSGHQFPNYSSELNVNALLLGDSALYLCASSLDRVGGNTIYFGEGSWLTVV.

The chain recombines TRBV2 with TRBJ1-2, with D possibly being TRBD1 (6 bases). Germline CDR1 and CDR2: SNHLY and FYNNEI. With 6 bases removed from V and 8 bases from J, the gap between germline ends came to 13 bases. This CDR3 region has 12 residues. This chain's CDR3 is CASSRSQGGYTF. The DNA of the CDR3 is TGTGCCAGCAGCCGGTCCCAGGGGGGCTACACCTTC.

The chain joins TRBV2 to TRBJ1-1; TRBD1 aligns across 7 bases. Germline values: CDR1 SNHLY, CDR2 FYNNEI. This CDR3 has 14 residues. The V segment lost 4 bases and the J segment 8 bases; nucleotides outside the gene matches: 10. The CDR3 region is CASSASSGGLEAFF. The CDR3 bases are TGTGCCAGCAGTGCATCGTCAGGGGGACTCGAAGCTTTCTTT.

The chain uses TRBV10-1 and TRBJ1-1; 12 bases are a match to TRBD1. The CDR3 loop spans 15 amino acids. Germline CDR1 WNHNN, CDR2 SYGVQD (reference sequence). V shed 6 bases, J shed 5 bases, and the junction held 7 bases outside the gene matches. Here the CDR3 DNA reads TGCGCCAGCAGGTGGGACAGGGGGCTGTGTACTGAAGCTTTCTTT. Encoded protein: CASRWDRGLCTEAFF.

The chain is built from TRBV4-1 and TRBJ2-5; D unresolved. In germline, CDR1 is MGHRA, CDR2 YSYEKL. V shed 4 bases and J shed 2 bases, with 8 bases lying between them. There are 13 residues in the CDR3. As DNA, the CDR3 is TGCGCCAGCAGCCGAGGTCCACAAGAGACCCAGTACTTC. Protein: CASSRGPQETQYF.

The V call is TRBV6-6, the J call TRBJ2-2; 8 bases line up with TRBD1. V lost 8 bases and J lost 5; bases outside the gene matches: 10. CDR3 length: 15 residues. Germline loops: CDR1 MNHNY, CDR2 SVGAGI (reference sequence). CDR3 sequence (DNA): TGTGCCAGCTCAGGGGGACAGGTGATAACCGGGGAGCTGTTTTTT. Amino acids: CASSGGQVITGELFF.